The sequence of this T cell receptor beta chain was determined in a study of T cell changes during pregnancy in multiple sclerosis. Per germline, CDR1 ENHRY and CDR2 SYGVKD. This CDR3 contains 14 residues. The V segment lost 5 bases and the J segment 8 bases; nucleotides outside the gene matches: 8. TCRdb keeps only in-frame clones here, not all; method: immunoSEQ multiplex PCR. The sample yields 40,000 to 45,000 clones, 85% to 95% seen once. The sample in question was CD4+ T cells from peripheral blood mononuclear cells, obtained in the third trimester of pregnancy. The TCR comes from a female donor with multiple sclerosis, enrolled in a pregnancy study. The chain has TRBV10-3 and TRBJ2-4, with 8 bases that match TRBD1. Written as DNA, the CDR3 is TGTGCCATCAGTAAGACAGGGGCACTGGACATTCAGTACTTC. This gives the protein CAISKTGALDIQYF.